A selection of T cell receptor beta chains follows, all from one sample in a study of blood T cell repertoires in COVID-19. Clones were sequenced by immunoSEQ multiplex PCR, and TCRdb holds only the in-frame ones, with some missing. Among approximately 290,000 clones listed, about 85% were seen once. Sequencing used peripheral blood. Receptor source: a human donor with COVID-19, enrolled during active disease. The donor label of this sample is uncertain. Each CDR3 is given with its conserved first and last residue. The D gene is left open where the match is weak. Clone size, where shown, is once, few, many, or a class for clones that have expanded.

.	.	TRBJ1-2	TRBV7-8	CASKWSGWAEYGYTF	TGTGCCAGCAAATGGTCGGGGTGGGCCGAGTATGGCTACACCTTC
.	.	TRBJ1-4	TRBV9	CASSVMESTNEKLFF	TGTGCCAGCAGCGTAATGGAGTCAACTAATGAAAAACTGTTTTTT
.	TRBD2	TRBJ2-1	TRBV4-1	CASSQPRTSGTNRSYNEQFF	TGCGCCAGCAGCCAACCTAGGACTAGCGGGACCAACAGGTCCTACAATGAGCAGTTCTTC
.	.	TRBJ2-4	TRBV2	CASSERGTKNIQYF	TGTGCCAGCAGTGAAAGGGGTACCAAAAACATTCAGTACTTC
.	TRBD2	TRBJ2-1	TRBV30	CAWKREWGNEQFF	TGTGCCTGGAAGCGGGAGTGGGGGAATGAGCAGTTCTTC
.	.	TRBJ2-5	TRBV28	CASSFLKGSNAQYF	TGTGCCAGCAGTTTTCTCAAGGGGTCTAATGCCCAGTACTTC
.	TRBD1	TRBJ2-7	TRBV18	CASSPGDSVEYF	TGTGCCAGCTCACCGGGGGACAGTGTGGAGTACTTC
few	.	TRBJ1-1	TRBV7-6	CASSLDRNTEAFF	TGTGCCAGCAGCTTAGACAGGAACACTGAAGCTTTCTTT
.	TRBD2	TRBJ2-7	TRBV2	CASTDWGGNSYEQYF	TGTGCCAGCACCGATTGGGGGGGGAACTCCTACGAGCAGTACTTC
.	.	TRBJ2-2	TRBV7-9	CASSSKRSIGTGELFF	TGTGCCAGCAGCTCCAAGCGGTCCATTGGCACCGGGGAGCTGTTTTTT
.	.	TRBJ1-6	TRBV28	CASILQGLNSPLHF	TGTGCCAGCATCCTCCAGGGGTTAAATTCACCCCTCCACTTT
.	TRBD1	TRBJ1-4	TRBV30	CAWSAGGQANEKLFF	TGTGCCTGGAGTGCAGGGGGACAGGCTAATGAAAAACTGTTTTTT
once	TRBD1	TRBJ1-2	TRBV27	CASSPNPDRTYGYTF	TGTGCCAGCAGTCCTAACCCGGACAGGACTTATGGCTACACCTTC
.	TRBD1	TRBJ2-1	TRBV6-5	CASSPGTVYNEQFF	TGTGCCAGCAGTCCCGGGACAGTATACAATGAGCAGTTCTTC
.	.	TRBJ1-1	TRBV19	CASSSRVNTEAFF	TGTGCCAGTAGTAGCAGGGTGAACACTGAAGCTTTCTTT
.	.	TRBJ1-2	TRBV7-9	CASSLNTANYGYTF	TGTGCCAGCAGCTTAAACACAGCAAACTATGGCTACACCTTC
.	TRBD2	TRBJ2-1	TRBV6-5	CASSPGLAGEQFF	TGTGCCAGCAGTCCAGGACTAGCGGGAGAGCAGTTCTTC
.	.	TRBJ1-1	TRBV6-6	CASSYSAVEAFF	TGTGCCAGCAGTTACTCGGCAGTTGAAGCTTTCTTT
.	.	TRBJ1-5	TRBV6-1	CASREGFEGNQPQHF	TGTGCCAGCAGGGAAGGGTTTGAGGGCAATCAGCCCCAGCATTTT
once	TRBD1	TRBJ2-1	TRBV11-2	CASSLDRSFTGTGHDEQFF	TGTGCCAGCAGCTTAGACCGATCCTTCACCGGGACAGGTCATGATGAGCAGTTCTTC
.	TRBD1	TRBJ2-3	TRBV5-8	CASSPRGLGTDTQYF	TGTGCCAGCAGCCCCAGGGGGCTCGGGACAGATACGCAGTATTTT
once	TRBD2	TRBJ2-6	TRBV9	CASSVGGGLPGKSGANVLTF	TGTGCCAGCAGCGTAGGCGGGGGGCTGCCGGGGAAGTCTGGGGCCAACGTCCTGACTTTC
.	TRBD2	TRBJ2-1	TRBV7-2	CASSLPGLDNNEQFF	TGTGCCAGCAGCTTACCTGGACTAGATAACAATGAGCAGTTCTTC
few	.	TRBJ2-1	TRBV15	CATSRSFEVGQFF	TGTGCCACCAGCAGATCCTTTGAGGTGGGGCAGTTCTTC